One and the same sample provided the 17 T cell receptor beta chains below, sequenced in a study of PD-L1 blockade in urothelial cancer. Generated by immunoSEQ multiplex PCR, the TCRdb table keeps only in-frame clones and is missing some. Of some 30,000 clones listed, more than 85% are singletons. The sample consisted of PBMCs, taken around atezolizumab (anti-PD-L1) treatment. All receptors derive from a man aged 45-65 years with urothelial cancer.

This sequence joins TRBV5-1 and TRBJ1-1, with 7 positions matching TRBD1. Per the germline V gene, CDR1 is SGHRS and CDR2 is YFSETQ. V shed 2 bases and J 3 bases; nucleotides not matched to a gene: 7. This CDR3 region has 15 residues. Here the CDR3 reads CASSFRGSLDTEAFF. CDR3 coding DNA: TGCGCCAGCAGCTTCAGGGGGAGCCTCGACACTGAAGCTTTCTTT. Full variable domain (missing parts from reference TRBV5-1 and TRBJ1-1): KAGVTQTPRYLIKTRGQQVTLSCSPISGHRSVSWYQQTPGQGLQFLFEYFSETQRNKGNFPGRFSGRQFSNSRSEMNVSTLELGDSALYLCASSFRGSLDTEAFFGQGTRLTVV.

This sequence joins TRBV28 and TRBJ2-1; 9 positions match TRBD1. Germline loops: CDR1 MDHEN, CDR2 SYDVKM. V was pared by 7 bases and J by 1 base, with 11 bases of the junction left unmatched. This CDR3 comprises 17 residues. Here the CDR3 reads CASTTPGDRDSYNEQFF. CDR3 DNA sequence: TGTGCCAGCACCACCCCGGGGGACAGGGATTCCTACAATGAGCAGTTCTTC. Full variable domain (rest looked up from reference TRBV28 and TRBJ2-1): DVKVTQSSRYLVKRTGEKVFLECVQDMDHENMFWYRQDPGLGLRLIYFSYDVKMKEKGDIPEGYSVSREKKERFSLILESASTNQTSMYLCASTTPGDRDSYNEQFFGPGTRLTVL.

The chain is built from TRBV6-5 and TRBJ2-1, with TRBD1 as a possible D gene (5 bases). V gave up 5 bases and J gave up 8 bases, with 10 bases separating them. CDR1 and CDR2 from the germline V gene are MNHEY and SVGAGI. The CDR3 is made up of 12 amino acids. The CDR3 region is CASSPTGYEQFF. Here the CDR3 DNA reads TGTGCCAGCAGTCCTACAGGCTATGAGCAGTTCTTC.

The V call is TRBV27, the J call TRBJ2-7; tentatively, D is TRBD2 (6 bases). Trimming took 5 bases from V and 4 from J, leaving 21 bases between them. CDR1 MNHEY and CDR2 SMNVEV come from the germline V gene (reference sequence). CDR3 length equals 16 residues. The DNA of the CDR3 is TGTGCCAGCAGTCGTACTCCTCGGGAGATCCTTTACGAGCAGTACTTC. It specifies CASSRTPREILYEQYF.

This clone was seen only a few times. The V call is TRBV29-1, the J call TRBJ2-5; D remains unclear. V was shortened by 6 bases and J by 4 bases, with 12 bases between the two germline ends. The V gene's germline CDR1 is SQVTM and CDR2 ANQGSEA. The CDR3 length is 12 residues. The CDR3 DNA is TGCAGCGTGCGAGGAGTTGGAGAGACCCAGTACTTC. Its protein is CSVRGVGETQYF.

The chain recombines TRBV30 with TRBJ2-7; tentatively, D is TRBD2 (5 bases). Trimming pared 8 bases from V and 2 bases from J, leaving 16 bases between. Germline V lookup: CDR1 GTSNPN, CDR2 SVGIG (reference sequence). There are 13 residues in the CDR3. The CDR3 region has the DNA TGTGCCGTCCGTTCCGAGGGCCCCTACGAGCAGTACTTC. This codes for CAVRSEGPYEQYF.

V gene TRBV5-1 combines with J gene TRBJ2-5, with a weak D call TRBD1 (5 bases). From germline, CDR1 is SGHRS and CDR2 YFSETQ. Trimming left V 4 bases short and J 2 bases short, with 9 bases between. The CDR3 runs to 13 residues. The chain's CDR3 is CASSPDSQETQYF. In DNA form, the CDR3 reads TGCGCCAGCAGCCCCGACAGTCAAGAGACCCAGTACTTC.

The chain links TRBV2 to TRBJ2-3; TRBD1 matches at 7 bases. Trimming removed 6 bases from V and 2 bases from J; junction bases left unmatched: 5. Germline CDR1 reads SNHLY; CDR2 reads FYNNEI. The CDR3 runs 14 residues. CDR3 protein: CASRRTGSTDTQYF. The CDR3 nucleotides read TGTGCCAGCAGGAGGACAGGCTCCACAGATACGCAGTATTTT.

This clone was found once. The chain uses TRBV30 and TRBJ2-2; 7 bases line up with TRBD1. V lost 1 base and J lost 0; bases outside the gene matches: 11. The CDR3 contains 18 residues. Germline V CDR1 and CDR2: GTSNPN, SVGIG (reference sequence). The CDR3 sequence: CAWSGPSPDRANTGELFF. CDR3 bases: TGTGCCTGGAGTGGGCCATCCCCAGACAGGGCGAACACCGGGGAGCTGTTTTTT.

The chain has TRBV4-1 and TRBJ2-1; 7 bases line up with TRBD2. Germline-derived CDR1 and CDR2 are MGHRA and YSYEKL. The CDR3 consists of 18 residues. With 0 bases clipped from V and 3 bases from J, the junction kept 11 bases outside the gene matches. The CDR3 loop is CASSQDPYSGMLYNEQFF. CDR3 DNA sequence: TGCGCCAGCAGCCAAGATCCGTACAGCGGGATGCTCTACAATGAGCAGTTCTTC.

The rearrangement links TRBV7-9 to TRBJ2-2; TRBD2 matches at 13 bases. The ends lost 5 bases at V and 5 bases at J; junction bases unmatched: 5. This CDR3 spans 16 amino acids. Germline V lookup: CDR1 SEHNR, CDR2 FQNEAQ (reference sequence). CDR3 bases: TGTGCCAGCAGCCGGACTAGCGGGAGTAAAACCGGGGAGCTGTTTTTT. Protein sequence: CASSRTSGSKTGELFF. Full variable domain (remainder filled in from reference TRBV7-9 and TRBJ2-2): DTGVSQNPRHKITKRGQNVTFRCDPISEHNRLYWYRQTLGQGPEFLTYFQNEAQLEKSRLLSDRFSAERPKGSFSTLEIQRTEQGDSAMYLCASSRTSGSKTGELFFGEGSRLTVL.

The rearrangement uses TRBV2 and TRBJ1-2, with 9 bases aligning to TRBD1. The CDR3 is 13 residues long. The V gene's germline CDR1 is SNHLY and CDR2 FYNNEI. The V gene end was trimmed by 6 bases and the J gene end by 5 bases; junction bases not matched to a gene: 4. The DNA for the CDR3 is TGTGCCAGCAGATTACAGGGGGCGTATGGCTACACCTTC. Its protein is CASRLQGAYGYTF.

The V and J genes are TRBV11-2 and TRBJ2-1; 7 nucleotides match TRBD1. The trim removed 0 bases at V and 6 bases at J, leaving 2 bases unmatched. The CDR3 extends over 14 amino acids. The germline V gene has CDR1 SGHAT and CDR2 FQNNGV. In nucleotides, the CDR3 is TGTGCCAGCAGCTTAGAAACAGGGGCCAATGAGCAGTTCTTC. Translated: CASSLETGANEQFF.

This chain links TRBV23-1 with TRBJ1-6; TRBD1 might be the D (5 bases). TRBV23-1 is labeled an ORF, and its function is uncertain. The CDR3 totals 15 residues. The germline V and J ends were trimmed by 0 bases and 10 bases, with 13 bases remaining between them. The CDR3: CASSQSSQGGSPLHF. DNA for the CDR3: TGCGCCAGCAGTCAATCGAGCCAGGGTGGATCACCCCTCCACTTT.

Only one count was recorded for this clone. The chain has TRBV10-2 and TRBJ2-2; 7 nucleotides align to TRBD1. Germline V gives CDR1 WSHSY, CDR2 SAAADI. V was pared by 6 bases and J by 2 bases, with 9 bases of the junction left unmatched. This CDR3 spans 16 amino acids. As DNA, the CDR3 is TGCGCCAGCAGCCCCACAGGGGCACTTAACACCGGGGAGCTGTTTTTT. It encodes CASSPTGALNTGELFF.

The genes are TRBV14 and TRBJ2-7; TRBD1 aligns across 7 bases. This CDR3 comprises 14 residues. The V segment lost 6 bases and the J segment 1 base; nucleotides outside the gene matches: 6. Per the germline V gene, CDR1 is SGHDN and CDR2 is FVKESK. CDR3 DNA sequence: TGTGCCAGCAGTCGACAGGGTGGGTCCTACGAGCAGTACTTC. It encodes CASSRQGGSYEQYF.

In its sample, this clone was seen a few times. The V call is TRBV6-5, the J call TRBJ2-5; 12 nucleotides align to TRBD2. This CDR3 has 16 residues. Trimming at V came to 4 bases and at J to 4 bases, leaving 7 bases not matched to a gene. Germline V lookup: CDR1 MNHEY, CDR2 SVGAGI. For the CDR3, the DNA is TGTGCCAGCAGTTCCCCTAGCGGGAGGGCTGGAGAGACCCAGTACTTC. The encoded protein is CASSSPSGRAGETQYF.